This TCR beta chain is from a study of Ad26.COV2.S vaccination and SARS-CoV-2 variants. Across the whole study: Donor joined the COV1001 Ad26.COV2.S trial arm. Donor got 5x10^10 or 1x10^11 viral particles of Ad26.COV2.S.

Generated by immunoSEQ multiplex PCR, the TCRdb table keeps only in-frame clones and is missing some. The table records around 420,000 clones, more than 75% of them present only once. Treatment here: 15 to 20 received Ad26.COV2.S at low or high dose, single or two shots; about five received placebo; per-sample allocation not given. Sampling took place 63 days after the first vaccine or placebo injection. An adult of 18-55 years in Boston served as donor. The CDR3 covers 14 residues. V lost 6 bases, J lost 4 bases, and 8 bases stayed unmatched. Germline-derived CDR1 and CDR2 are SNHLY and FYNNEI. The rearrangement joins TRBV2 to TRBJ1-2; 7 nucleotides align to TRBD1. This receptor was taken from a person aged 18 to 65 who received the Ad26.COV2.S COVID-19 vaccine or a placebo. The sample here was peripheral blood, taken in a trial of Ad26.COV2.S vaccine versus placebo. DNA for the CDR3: TGTGCCAGCAGGGCGAGGGACAGAATCTATGGCTACACCTTC. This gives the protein CASRARDRIYGYTF.